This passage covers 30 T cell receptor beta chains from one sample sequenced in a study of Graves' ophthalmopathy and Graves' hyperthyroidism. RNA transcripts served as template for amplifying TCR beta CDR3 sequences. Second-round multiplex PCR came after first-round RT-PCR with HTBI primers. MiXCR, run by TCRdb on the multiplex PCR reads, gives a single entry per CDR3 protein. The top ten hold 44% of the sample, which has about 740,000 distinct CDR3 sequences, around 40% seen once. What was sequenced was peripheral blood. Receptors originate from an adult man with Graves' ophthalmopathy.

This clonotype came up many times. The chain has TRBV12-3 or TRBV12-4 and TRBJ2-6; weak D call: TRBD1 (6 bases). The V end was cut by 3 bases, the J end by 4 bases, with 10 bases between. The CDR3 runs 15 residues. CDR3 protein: CASSFWGPGANVLTF. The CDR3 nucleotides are TGTGCCAGCAGTTTTTGGGGGCCAGGGGCCAACGTCCTGACTTTC.

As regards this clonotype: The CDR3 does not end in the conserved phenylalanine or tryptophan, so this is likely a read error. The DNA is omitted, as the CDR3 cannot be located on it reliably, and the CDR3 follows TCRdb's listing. This CDR3 is CSVEEGREGNTL. V is TRBV29-1 and J is TRBJ1-2; TRBD1, as called in the table, went unchecked against the DNA. Germline V gene data show CDR1 as SQVTM and CDR2 as ANQGSEA. The CDR3 is 12 amino acids long, termini counted.

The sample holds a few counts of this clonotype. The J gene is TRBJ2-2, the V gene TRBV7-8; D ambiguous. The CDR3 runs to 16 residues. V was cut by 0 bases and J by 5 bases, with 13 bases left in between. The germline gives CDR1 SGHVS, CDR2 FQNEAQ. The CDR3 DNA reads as TGTGCCAGCAGCTTAGCGGCAGGCTCGTGGACCGGGGAGCTGTTTTTT. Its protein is CASSLAAGSWTGELFF.

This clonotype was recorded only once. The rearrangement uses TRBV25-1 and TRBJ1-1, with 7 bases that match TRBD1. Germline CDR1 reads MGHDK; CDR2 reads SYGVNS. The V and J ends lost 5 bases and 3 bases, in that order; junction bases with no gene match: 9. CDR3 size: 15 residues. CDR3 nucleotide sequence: TGTGCCAGCAGTCCTACAGGGGTGGTAGACACTGAAGCTTTCTTT. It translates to CASSPTGVVDTEAFF.

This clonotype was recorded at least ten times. The CDR3, as DNA: TGTGCCATCAGTGGTGTCACAGGGAATAGGGGCCTTACTCAGCCCCAGCATTTT. Translated: CAISGVTGNRGLTQPQHF. The chain is built from TRBV10-3 and TRBJ1-5; tentatively, D is TRBD1 (6 bases). V lost 4 bases and J 6 bases, leaving 25 bases between the germline ends. Germline CDR1 and CDR2: ENHRY and SYGVKD. The CDR3 sequence is 18 residues long.

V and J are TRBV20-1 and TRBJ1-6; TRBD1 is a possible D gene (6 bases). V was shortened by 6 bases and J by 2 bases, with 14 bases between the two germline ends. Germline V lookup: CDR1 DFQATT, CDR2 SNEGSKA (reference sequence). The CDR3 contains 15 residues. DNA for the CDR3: TGCAGTGCATATAGCGGGGGCACCTATAATTCACCCCTCCACTTT. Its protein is CSAYSGGTYNSPLHF.

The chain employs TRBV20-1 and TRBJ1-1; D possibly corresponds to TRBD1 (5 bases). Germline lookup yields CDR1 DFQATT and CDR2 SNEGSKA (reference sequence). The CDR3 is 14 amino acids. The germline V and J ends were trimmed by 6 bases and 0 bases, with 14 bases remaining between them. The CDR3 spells CSALAGGVNTEAFF. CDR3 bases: TGCAGTGCCTTAGCGGGAGGGGTGAACACTGAAGCTTTCTTT.

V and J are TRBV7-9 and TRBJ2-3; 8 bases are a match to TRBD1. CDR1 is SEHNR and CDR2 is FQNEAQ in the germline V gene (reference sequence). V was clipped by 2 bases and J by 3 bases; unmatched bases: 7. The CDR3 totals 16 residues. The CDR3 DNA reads TGTGCCAGCAGCTTAACCCCTGGACAGGGTACAGATACGCAGTATTTT. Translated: CASSLTPGQGTDTQYF.

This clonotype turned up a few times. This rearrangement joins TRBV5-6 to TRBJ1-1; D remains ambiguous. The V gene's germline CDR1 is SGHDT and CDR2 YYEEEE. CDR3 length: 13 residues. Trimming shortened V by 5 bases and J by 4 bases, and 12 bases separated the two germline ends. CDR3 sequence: CASRRGQATEAFF. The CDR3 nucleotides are TGTGCCAGCAGAAGAGGGCAGGCCACTGAAGCTTTCTTT.

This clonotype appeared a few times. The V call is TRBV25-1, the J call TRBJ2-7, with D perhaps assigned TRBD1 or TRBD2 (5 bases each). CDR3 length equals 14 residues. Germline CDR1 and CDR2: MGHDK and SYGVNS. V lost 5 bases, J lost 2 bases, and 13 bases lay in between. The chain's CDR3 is CASSPGTVPYEQYF. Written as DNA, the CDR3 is TGTGCCAGCAGTCCTGGGACGGTCCCCTACGAGCAGTACTTC.

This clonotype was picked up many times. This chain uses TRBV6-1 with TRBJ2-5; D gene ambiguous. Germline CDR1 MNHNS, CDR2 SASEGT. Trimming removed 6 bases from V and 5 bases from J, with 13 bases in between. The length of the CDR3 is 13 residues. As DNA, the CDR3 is TGTGCCAGCAGACACGACGGACGGGAGACCCAGTACTTC. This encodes CASRHDGRETQYF.

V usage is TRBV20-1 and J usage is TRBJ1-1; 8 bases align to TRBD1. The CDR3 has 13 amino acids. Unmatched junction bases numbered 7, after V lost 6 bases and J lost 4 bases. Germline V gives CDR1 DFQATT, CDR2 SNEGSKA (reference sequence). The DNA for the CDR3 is TGCAGTGCGCCGAGCGACAGGGGCACTGAAGCTTTCTTT. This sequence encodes CSAPSDRGTEAFF.

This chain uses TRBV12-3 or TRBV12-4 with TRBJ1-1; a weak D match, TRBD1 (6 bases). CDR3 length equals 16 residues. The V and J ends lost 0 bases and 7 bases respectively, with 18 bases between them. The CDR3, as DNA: TGTGCCAGCAGTTTAGCGGGGGCCAGAGGACGGGGTGAAGCTTTCTTT. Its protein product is CASSLAGARGRGEAFF.

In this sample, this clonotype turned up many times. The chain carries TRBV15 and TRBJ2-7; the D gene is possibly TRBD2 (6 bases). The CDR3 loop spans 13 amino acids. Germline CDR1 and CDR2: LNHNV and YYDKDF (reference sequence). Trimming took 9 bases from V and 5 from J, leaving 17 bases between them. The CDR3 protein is CATKGGIGDEQYF. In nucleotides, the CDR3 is TGTGCCACGAAGGGCGGGATTGGGGACGAGCAGTACTTC. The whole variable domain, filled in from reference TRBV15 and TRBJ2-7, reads DAMVIQNPRYQVTQFGKPVTLSCSQTLNHNVMYWYQQKSSQAPKLLFHYYDKDFNNEADTPDNFQSRRPNTSFCFLDIRSPGLGDTAMYLCATKGGIGDEQYFGPGTRLTVT.

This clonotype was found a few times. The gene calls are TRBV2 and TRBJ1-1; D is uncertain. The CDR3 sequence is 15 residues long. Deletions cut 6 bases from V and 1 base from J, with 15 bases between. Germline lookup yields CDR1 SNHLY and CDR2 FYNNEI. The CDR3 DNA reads TGTGCCAGCAGACGGACCTCAGGCGAGAACACTGAAGCTTTCTTT. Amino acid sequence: CASRRTSGENTEAFF.

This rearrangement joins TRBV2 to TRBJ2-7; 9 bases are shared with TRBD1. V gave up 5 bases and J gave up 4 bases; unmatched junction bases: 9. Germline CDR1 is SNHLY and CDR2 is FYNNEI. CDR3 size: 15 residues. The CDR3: CASSLSMGQGYEQYF. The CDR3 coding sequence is TGTGCCAGCAGTTTATCGATGGGACAGGGATACGAGCAGTACTTC.

CDR3 nucleotide sequence: TGCGCCAGCAGCACATTACAGGGGCCGCCCCAGCATTTT. As protein: CASSTLQGPPQHF. V gene TRBV10-2 combines with J gene TRBJ1-5; TRBD1 agrees at 7 bases. Germline loops: CDR1 WSHSY, CDR2 SAAADI. The CDR3 extends over 13 amino acids. V lost 6 bases, J lost 9 bases, and 8 bases stayed unmatched.

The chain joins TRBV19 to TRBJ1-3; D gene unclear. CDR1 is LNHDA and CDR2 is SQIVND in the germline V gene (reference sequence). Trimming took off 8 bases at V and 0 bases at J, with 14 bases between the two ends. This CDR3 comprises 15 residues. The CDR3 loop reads CASGLQAGSGNTIYF. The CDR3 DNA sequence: TGTGCCAGTGGCTTGCAGGCTGGCTCTGGAAACACCATATATTTT.

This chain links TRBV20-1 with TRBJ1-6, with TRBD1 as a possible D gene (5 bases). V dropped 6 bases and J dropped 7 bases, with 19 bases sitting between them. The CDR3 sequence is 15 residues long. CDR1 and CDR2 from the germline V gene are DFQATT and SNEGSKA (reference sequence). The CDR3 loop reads CSAPSREIQNSPLHF. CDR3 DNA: TGCAGTGCCCCTTCCAGGGAGATTCAAAATTCACCCCTCCACTTT.

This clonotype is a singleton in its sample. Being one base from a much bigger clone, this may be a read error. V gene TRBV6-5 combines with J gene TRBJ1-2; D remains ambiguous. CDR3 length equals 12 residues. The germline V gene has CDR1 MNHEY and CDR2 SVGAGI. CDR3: CASSYRPYGCTF. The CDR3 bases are TGTGCCAGCAGTTATCGGCCATATGGCTGCACCTTC.

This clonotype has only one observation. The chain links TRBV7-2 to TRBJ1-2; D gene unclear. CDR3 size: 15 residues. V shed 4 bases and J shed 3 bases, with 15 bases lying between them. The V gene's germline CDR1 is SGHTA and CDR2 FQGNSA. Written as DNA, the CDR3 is TGTGCCAGCAGCTCACGCTGGGTAACGGACTATGGCTACACCTTC. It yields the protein CASSSRWVTDYGYTF.

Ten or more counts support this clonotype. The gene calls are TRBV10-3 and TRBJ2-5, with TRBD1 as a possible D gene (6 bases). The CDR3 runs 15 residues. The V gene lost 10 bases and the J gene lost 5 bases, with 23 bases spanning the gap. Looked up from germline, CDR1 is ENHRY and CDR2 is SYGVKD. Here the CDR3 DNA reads TGTGCCAGCAGGAAGATGACAGGTCTGGGGGAGACCCAGTACTTC. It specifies CASRKMTGLGETQYF.

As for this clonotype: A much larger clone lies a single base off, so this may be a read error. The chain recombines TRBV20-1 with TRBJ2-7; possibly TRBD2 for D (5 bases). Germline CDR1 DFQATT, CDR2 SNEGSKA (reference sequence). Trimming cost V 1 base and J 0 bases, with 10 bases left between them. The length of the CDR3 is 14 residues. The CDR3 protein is CSARGAGLSYEQYF. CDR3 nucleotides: TGCAGTGCTAGAGGTGCAGGACTCTCCTACGAGCAGTACTTC.

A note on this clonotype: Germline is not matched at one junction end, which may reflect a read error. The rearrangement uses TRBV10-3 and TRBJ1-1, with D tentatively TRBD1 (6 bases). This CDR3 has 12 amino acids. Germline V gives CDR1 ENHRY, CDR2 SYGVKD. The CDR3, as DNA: TGTGCCAGCAGTTACCAGACAGGTGAAGCTTTCTTT. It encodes CASSYQTGEAFF.

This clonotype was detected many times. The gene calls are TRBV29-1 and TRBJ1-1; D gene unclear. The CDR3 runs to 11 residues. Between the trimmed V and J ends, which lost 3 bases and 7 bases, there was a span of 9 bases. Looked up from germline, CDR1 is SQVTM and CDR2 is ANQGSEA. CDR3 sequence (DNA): TGCAGCGTTGAGCCCTTCAATGAAGCTTTCTTT. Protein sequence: CSVEPFNEAFF.

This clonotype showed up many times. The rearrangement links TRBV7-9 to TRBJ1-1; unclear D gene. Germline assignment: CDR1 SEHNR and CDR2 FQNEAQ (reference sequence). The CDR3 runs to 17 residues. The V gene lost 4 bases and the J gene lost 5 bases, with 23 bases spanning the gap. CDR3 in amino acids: CASSSSPGRPMGTEAFF. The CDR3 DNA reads TGTGCCAGCAGCTCCTCTCCCGGGAGACCCATGGGAACTGAAGCTTTCTTT. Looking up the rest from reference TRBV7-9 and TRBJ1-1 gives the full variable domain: DTGVSQNPRHKITKRGQNVTFRCDPISEHNRLYWYRQTLGQGPEFLTYFQNEAQLEKSRLLSDRFSAERPKGSFSTLEIQRTEQGDSAMYLCASSSSPGRPMGTEAFFGQGTRLTVV.

The CDR3 loop reads CASSLGGQNYGYTF. The CDR3 bases are TGTGCCAGCAGCTTAGGTGGACAGAACTATGGCTACACCTTC. This sequence joins TRBV11-2 and TRBJ1-2, with a possible D match to TRBD1 (6 bases). V was cut by 1 base and J by 2 bases, with 8 bases left in between. Per the germline V gene, CDR1 is SGHAT and CDR2 is FQNNGV. The CDR3 runs 14 residues. Full variable domain (remainder filled in from reference TRBV11-2 and TRBJ1-2): EAGVAQSPRYKIIEKRQSVAFWCNPISGHATLYWYQQILGQGPKLLIQFQNNGVVDDSQLPKDRFSAERLKGVDSTLKIQPAKLEDSAVYLCASSLGGQNYGYTFGSGTRLTVV.

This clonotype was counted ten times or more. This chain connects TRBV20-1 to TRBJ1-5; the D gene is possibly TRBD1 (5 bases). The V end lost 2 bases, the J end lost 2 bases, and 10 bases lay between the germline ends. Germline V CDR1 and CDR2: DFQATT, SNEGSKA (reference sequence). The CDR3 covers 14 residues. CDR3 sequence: CSARRGIGNQPQHF. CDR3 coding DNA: TGCAGTGCTAGACGGGGGATCGGCAATCAGCCCCAGCATTTT.

CDR3 DNA: TGCAGCGTTGGAGGGGGAGGGGTTGAGGCTAGCGGGAGACGTTACGAGCAGTACTTC. This gives the protein CSVGGGGVEASGRRYEQYF. V usage is TRBV29-1 and J usage is TRBJ2-7, with 10 bases lining up with TRBD2. This CDR3 contains 19 residues. The ends lost 4 bases at V and 4 bases at J; junction bases unmatched: 22. From germline, CDR1 is SQVTM and CDR2 ANQGSEA.

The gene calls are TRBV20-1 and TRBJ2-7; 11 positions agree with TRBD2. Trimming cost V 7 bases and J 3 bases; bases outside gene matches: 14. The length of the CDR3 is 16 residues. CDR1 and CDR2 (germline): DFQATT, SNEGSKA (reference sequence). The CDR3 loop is CSGNRASGRHGYEQYF. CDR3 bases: TGCAGTGGGAACCGGGCTAGCGGGAGGCACGGCTACGAGCAGTACTTC.